The 10 T cell receptor beta chains below come from one sample, sequenced in a study of shared clonotypes between healthy human individuals. The method was immunoSEQ multiplex PCR; TCRdb's version includes in-frame clones alone and lacks a portion of them. Of approximately 1,000,000 clones in the sample, 77% are singletons; the top ten hold approximately 0.9%. The sequencing input was memory CD4+ T cells from PBMCs. Subset: CD45RA-negative fraction. The receptor set was obtained from a man between 18 and 35 years old in good health. Some clones in this sample may be carry-over from other donors' samples.

With regard to this clone: This CDR3 is also generated by other DNA sequences in the sample. The CDR3 DNA reads TGTGCCAGCAGCCTAGGACAAACAGATACGCAGTATTTT. It specifies CASSLGQTDTQYF. V is TRBV7-2 and J is TRBJ2-3; D might be TRBD1 (5 bases). The CDR3 is 13 residues long. Trimming removed 5 bases at V and 3 bases at J, with 9 bases between. Germline lookup yields CDR1 SGHTA and CDR2 FQGNSA.

This chain uses TRBV9 with TRBJ2-7, with D tentatively TRBD1 or TRBD2 (7 bases each). CDR1 SGDLS and CDR2 YYNGEE come from the germline V gene. V gave up 3 bases and J gave up 4 bases, with 14 bases separating them. The CDR3 spans 14 residues. CDR3 in DNA: TGTGCCAGCAGCGCCGGGGGGACAGTGTACGAGCAGTACTTC. Translated, it gives CASSAGGTVYEQYF.

This chain uses TRBV30 with TRBJ1-2; D call uncertain. CDR1 GTSNPN and CDR2 SVGIG come from the germline V gene (reference sequence). Trimming pared 4 bases from V and 4 bases from J, leaving 13 bases between. CDR3 length equals 13 residues. The CDR3 spells CAWTVWQAYGYTF. Written as DNA, the CDR3 is TGTGCCTGGACTGTTTGGCAAGCCTATGGCTACACCTTC.

Turning to this clone: An end of the junction does not agree with germline; a read error may underlie this. The chain combines TRBV5-8 with TRBJ2-3; D uncertain. CDR1 is SGHTS and CDR2 is YDEGEE in the germline V gene. CDR3 length: 15 amino acids. The CDR3 bases are TGCGCCAGCAGCCTAGATCGACCCGGTGCAGATACGCAGTATTTT. Translation: CASSLDRPGADTQYF.

The J gene is TRBJ2-3, the V gene TRBV7-2; D unresolved. Germline lookup yields CDR1 SGHTA and CDR2 FQGNSA. Trimming stripped 0 bases from V and 7 bases from J, with 17 bases between. The CDR3 consists of 16 residues. The CDR3 DNA reads as TGTGCCAGCAGCTTAGCGTTATCACGTTTCTTGAATACGCAGTATTTT. Amino acid sequence: CASSLALSRFLNTQYF.

CDR3 bases: TGTGCCAGCAGCTTGGCGGCTAGGCGGAGCACCGGGGAGCTGTTTTTT. It yields the protein CASSLAARRSTGELFF. The chain recombines TRBV5-6 with TRBJ2-2; no definite D call. CDR1 is SGHDT, CDR2 YYEEEE, per germline. V lost 0 bases and J lost 4, with 13 bases in between. CDR3 size: 16 residues.

The gene calls are TRBV29-1 and TRBJ1-4, with 8 bases identical to TRBD1. The CDR3 consists of 13 residues. Germline V gene lookup returns CDR1 SQVTM and CDR2 ANQGSEA. The junction had 7 bases not matched to a gene; V was cut back by 6 bases and J by 7 bases. For the CDR3, the DNA is TGCAGCGTGAGGACAGGGTTCGGTGAAAAACTGTTTTTT. Protein sequence: CSVRTGFGEKLFF.

The chain has TRBV30 and TRBJ1-1, with D unresolved. The germline V gene encodes CDR1 GTSNPN and CDR2 SVGIG (reference sequence). The CDR3 runs to 13 residues. V lost 4 bases to trimming and J lost 1 base, with 10 bases between them. CDR3 DNA: TGTGCCTGGAACCTTCAGCCGAACACTGAAGCTTTCTTT. Translating gives CAWNLQPNTEAFF.

CDR3 loop: CASSRSGQETQYF. CDR3 sequence (DNA): TGTGCCAGCAGCCGTAGCGGACAAGAGACCCAGTACTTC. The V and J genes are TRBV7-2 and TRBJ2-5; maybe TRBD2 (6 bases). From germline, CDR1 is SGHTA and CDR2 FQGNSA. This CDR3 comprises 13 residues. V was pared by 5 bases and J by 2 bases, with 9 bases between.

On this clone: A much larger clone differs from this one at a single base, so this may be a read error. Because it lacks the conserved phenylalanine or tryptophan at the end, this CDR3 is likely a read error. The rearrangement links TRBV30 to TRBJ2-7; D perhaps matches TRBD1 (6 bases). The CDR3 sequence is 14 residues long. Trimming removed 6 bases from V and 0 bases from J, with 15 bases in between. CDR1 is GTSNPN and CDR2 is SVGIG in the germline V gene (reference sequence). CDR3 coding DNA: TGTGCCTGTTCGAAGGGACACAACTCCTACGAGCAGTACCTC. Its protein is CACSKGHNSYEQYL.